Below are 21 T cell receptor beta chains sequenced from a single sample in a study of control samples from healthy donors and cancer patients. Using immunoSEQ multiplex PCR, the repertoire was profiled, and TCRdb retains in-frame clones only, with some absent. The data hold about 180,000 clones, with around nine tenths observed a single time. The sequencing sample was made of blood. The source of these receptors is a young man in good health.

The chain combines TRBV2 with TRBJ1-5, with D perhaps matching TRBD1 (5 bases). Germline V gene lookup returns CDR1 SNHLY and CDR2 FYNNEI. CDR3 length equals 12 residues. V dropped 4 bases and J dropped 7 bases, with 8 bases sitting between them. CDR3 region: CASSGQGQPQHF. The CDR3 DNA sequence: TGTGCCAGCAGTGGGCAGGGACAGCCCCAGCATTTT.

V is TRBV4-1 and J is TRBJ2-3; 14 nucleotides match TRBD2. The V and J ends lost 6 bases and 4 bases, in that order; junction bases with no gene match: 9. Germline V gene sequence: CDR1 MGHRA, CDR2 YSYEKL. There are 17 residues in the CDR3. The CDR3: CASSLIGTSGSSDTQYF. As DNA, the CDR3 is TGCGCCAGCAGTCTCATCGGGACTAGCGGGAGTTCAGATACGCAGTATTTT.

V gene TRBV24-1 combines with J gene TRBJ2-3, with 10 nucleotides matching TRBD2. In germline, CDR1 is KGHDR, CDR2 SFDVKD. The V segment lost 3 bases and the J segment 6 bases; nucleotides outside the gene matches: 2. The CDR3 totals 14 residues. The CDR3 protein is CATSDRTSGDTQYF. CDR3 DNA sequence: TGTGCCACCAGTGATCGGACTAGCGGCGATACGCAGTATTTT.

V gene TRBV15 combines with J gene TRBJ2-5, with D tentatively TRBD2 (6 bases). Germline assignment: CDR1 LNHNV and CDR2 YYDKDF (reference sequence). The CDR3 length is 13 residues. Trimming removed 3 bases from V and 5 bases from J, with 10 bases in between. The chain's CDR3 is CATSSAGRETQYF. DNA of the CDR3: TGTGCCACCAGCAGCGCAGGGAGGGAGACCCAGTACTTC.

This rearrangement joins TRBV30 to TRBJ1-5, with 7 positions matching TRBD1. The CDR3 loop spans 14 amino acids. The germline CDR1 and CDR2 sequences are GTSNPN and SVGIG (reference sequence). V was clipped by 0 bases and J by 5 bases; unmatched bases: 4. The CDR3 DNA sequence: TGTGCCTGGAGTGTAGGGACAGTGGATCAGCCCCAGCATTTT. This translates into CAWSVGTVDQPQHF.

The chain is built from TRBV4-3 and TRBJ2-1; TRBD2 aligns across 9 bases. Germline trimming cut 4 bases from V and 9 bases from J; bases unmatched to any gene: 19. Germline V gene sequence: CDR1 LGHNA, CDR2 YSLEER. CDR3 length: 18 amino acids. Here the CDR3 DNA reads TGCGCCAGCAGCCGCGAATCACTTGGGGGCGGGGGGGCCTCTGAGCAGTTCTTC. It specifies CASSRESLGGGGASEQFF.

This sequence joins TRBV27 and TRBJ2-7; 14 positions match TRBD2. In germline, CDR1 is MNHEY, CDR2 SMNVEV (reference sequence). Losses at the gene ends were 6 bases for V and 6 bases for J; bases not matched to a gene: 10. The CDR3 has 16 amino acids. The CDR3 is CASSLPGLAGVGEQYF. The CDR3 DNA follows: TGTGCCAGCAGCCTCCCGGGACTAGCGGGAGTTGGCGAGCAGTACTTC.

J is TRBJ2-5 and V is TRBV28, with a weak D call TRBD2 (6 bases). CDR1 is MDHEN and CDR2 is SYDVKM in the germline V gene. The CDR3 extends over 14 amino acids. Deletions cut 4 bases from V and 2 bases from J, with 11 bases between. The DNA for the CDR3 is TGTGCCAGCAGTTCACCGGGACTTCAAGAGACCCAGTACTTC. Amino acid sequence: CASSSPGLQETQYF.

The V and J genes are TRBV5-6 and TRBJ2-1, with 7 bases fitting TRBD2. V trimming: 0 bases; J trimming: 9 bases; junction bases outside the gene matches: 9. CDR3 length: 15 amino acids. The germline CDR1 and CDR2 sequences are SGHDT and YYEEEE. The DNA of the CDR3 is TGTGCCAGCAGCTTGGAGGGAGGGCCTTTGAGTGAGCAGTTCTTC. Translating gives CASSLEGGPLSEQFF.

The V gene is TRBV2, the J gene TRBJ1-1; the match to TRBD1 covers 8 bases. Germline CDR1 is SNHLY and CDR2 is FYNNEI. The CDR3 consists of 12 residues. J lost 6 bases, V lost 8 bases, and 5 bases had no gene match. The CDR3 protein is CASRTGGAEAFF. The CDR3 nucleotides are TGTGCCAGCCGCACAGGGGGGGCTGAAGCTTTCTTT.

V gene TRBV7-9 combines with J gene TRBJ1-6, with D unresolved. CDR3 length: 14 amino acids. Trimming removed 4 bases from V and 8 bases from J, with 12 bases in between. Germline CDR1 is SEHNR and CDR2 is FQNEAQ (reference sequence). CDR3: CASSSQLTDSPLHF. Here the CDR3 DNA reads TGTGCCAGCAGCTCACAACTCACTGATTCACCCCTCCACTTT.

Concerning this clone itself: The same CDR3 can be traced to other DNA sequences in this sample. The V and J genes are TRBV5-1 and TRBJ2-7, with 8 bases fitting TRBD1. V shed 0 bases and J 7 bases; nucleotides not matched to a gene: 6. There are 14 residues in the CDR3. Germline V gene lookup returns CDR1 SGHRS and CDR2 YFSETQ. CDR3 nucleotide sequence: TGCGCCAGCAGCTTGGGTCAGGGGGCGCGGGAGCAGTACTTC. Amino acid sequence: CASSLGQGAREQYF. The full variable domain, with the rest looked up from reference TRBV5-1 and TRBJ2-7, is KAGVTQTPRYLIKTRGQQVTLSCSPISGHRSVSWYQQTPGQGLQFLFEYFSETQRNKGNFPGRFSGRQFSNSRSEMNVSTLELGDSALYLCASSLGQGAREQYFGPGTRLTVT.

This clone was counted only a few times. This chain connects TRBV2 to TRBJ2-7; D is perhaps TRBD2 (7 bases). Per the germline V gene, CDR1 is SNHLY and CDR2 is FYNNEI. The germline V and J ends were trimmed by 8 bases and 6 bases, with 14 bases remaining between them. The CDR3 contains 12 residues. CDR3 bases: TGTGCCAGCTTCGGGGGGCTGGTCGAGCAGTACTTC. This sequence encodes CASFGGLVEQYF.

V usage is TRBV5-1 and J usage is TRBJ2-1; a weak D match, TRBD2 (6 bases). CDR3 length equals 16 residues. CDR1 and CDR2 (germline): SGHRS, YFSETQ. Between the trimmed V and J ends, which lost 2 bases and 0 bases, there was a span of 12 bases. The CDR3 here is CASSFGFGSSYNEQFF. CDR3 bases: TGCGCCAGCAGCTTCGGTTTCGGGAGCTCCTACAATGAGCAGTTCTTC.

The chain carries TRBV5-1 and TRBJ2-3; 14 nucleotides align to TRBD2. The CDR3 runs 16 residues. Germline trimming cut 4 bases from V and 5 bases from J; bases unmatched to any gene: 6. Looked up from germline, CDR1 is SGHRS and CDR2 is YFSETQ. CDR3 bases: TGCGCCAGCAGCACGGGACTAGCGGGGGTGGGAGATACGCAGTATTTT. It yields the protein CASSTGLAGVGDTQYF.

The chain joins TRBV15 to TRBJ2-7; D is undetermined. The germline V gene has CDR1 LNHNV and CDR2 YYDKDF (reference sequence). The CDR3 is made up of 15 amino acids. The V gene lost 0 bases and the J gene lost 1 base, with 10 bases spanning the gap. DNA for the CDR3: TGTGCCACCAGCAGAGAGACTGAACGGTCCTACGAGCAGTACTTC. Encoded protein: CATSRETERSYEQYF.

The gene calls are TRBV5-1 and TRBJ1-1; D unclear. Germline CDR1 is SGHRS and CDR2 is YFSETQ. V lost 5 bases and J 1 base, leaving 6 bases between the germline ends. CDR3 length equals 12 residues. CDR3 bases: TGCGCCAGCAGGAAAGAGAACACTGAAGCTTTCTTT. Amino acids: CASRKENTEAFF. The full variable domain, with the rest looked up from reference TRBV5-1 and TRBJ1-1, is KAGVTQTPRYLIKTRGQQVTLSCSPISGHRSVSWYQQTPGQGLQFLFEYFSETQRNKGNFPGRFSGRQFSNSRSEMNVSTLELGDSALYLCASRKENTEAFFGQGTRLTVV.

This clone came up once. DNA of the CDR3: TGCGCCAGCAGCCTGACTAGCGGGAGAAACAATGAGCAGTTCTTC. It yields the protein CASSLTSGRNNEQFF. The chain has TRBV4-3 and TRBJ2-1, with 12 bases aligning to TRBD2. The CDR3 sequence is 15 residues long. Germline trimming cut 4 bases from V and 5 bases from J; bases unmatched to any gene: 3. CDR1 LGHNA and CDR2 YSLEER come from the germline V gene.

The chain carries TRBV9 and TRBJ2-3, with D perhaps given as TRBD1 or TRBD2 (5 bases each). Trimming stripped 0 bases from V and 3 bases from J, with 8 bases between. The CDR3 covers 14 residues. CDR1 is SGDLS and CDR2 is YYNGEE in the germline V gene. DNA for the CDR3: TGTGCCAGCAGCGTAGGGGGGTGGACAGATACGCAGTATTTT. The encoded protein is CASSVGGWTDTQYF.

The chain is built from TRBV7-2 and TRBJ2-5, with 12 bases matching TRBD2. The CDR3 runs 16 residues. Germline-derived CDR1 and CDR2 are SGHTA and FQGNSA. The V gene end was trimmed by 5 bases and the J gene end by 3 bases; junction bases not matched to a gene: 7. The CDR3 DNA sequence: TGTGCCAGCAGCCCACTACTAGCGGGGGGTAAAGAGACCCAGTACTTC. This gives the protein CASSPLLAGGKETQYF.

The chain combines TRBV6-5 with TRBJ2-5, with 7 bases that match TRBD2. The CDR3 has 15 amino acids. In germline, CDR1 is MNHEY, CDR2 SVGAGI. The trim removed 5 bases at V and 6 bases at J, leaving 12 bases unmatched. The CDR3 nucleotides are TGTGCCAGCAGTCCAGCGGGGCCGAAGAGGCAGACCCAGTACTTC. As protein: CASSPAGPKRQTQYF.